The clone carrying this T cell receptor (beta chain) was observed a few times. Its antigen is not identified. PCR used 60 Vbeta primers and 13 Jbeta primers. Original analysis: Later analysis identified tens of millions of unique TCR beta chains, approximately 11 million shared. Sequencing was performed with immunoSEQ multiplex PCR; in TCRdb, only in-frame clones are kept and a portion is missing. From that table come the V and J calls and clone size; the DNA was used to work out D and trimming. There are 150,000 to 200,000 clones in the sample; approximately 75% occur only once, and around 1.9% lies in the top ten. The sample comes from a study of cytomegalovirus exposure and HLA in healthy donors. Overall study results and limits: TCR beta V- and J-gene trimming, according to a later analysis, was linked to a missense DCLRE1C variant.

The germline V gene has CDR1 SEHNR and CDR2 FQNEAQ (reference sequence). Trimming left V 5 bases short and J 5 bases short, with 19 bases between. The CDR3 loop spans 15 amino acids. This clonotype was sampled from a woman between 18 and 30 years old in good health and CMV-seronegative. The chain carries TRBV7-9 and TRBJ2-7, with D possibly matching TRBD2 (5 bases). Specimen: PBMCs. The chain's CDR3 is CASSPTGFGDNEQYF. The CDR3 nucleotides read TGTGCCAGCAGCCCGACGGGGTTTGGGGATAACGAGCAGTACTTC.